One and the same sample provided the 26 T cell receptor beta chains below, sequenced in a study of a mutant IDH1 vaccine in newly diagnosed glioma. What these receptors recognize is not known. TCRdb keeps only in-frame clones here, not all; method: immunoSEQ multiplex PCR. The sample includes about 66,000 clones, roughly 80% of them seen just once. The time point: week 11, during vaccination. Mutant IDH1 20-mer peptide, at 300 ug, made up each vaccine dose, with topical imiquimod. Sequencing was performed on PBMCs, taken from a glioma patient whose treatment included an IDH1 peptide vaccine. Receptors originate from a woman between 45 and 65 years old with glioma.

This clone turned up a few times. V is TRBV9 and J is TRBJ1-2, with TRBD1 as a possible D gene (6 bases). This CDR3 is built from 15 residues. The V end was cut by 0 bases, the J end by 6 bases, with 15 bases between. The V gene's germline CDR1 is SGDLS and CDR2 YYNGEE. CDR3 amino acids: CASSVVALGGDGYTF. DNA for the CDR3: TGTGCCAGCAGCGTAGTGGCCCTTGGGGGCGATGGCTACACCTTC.

CDR3 sequence: CASSPLGQGVGNTIYF. CDR3 nucleotide sequence: TGTGCCAGCTCACCACTGGGACAGGGAGTCGGAAACACCATATATTTT. The chain links TRBV18 to TRBJ1-3, with 9 positions matching TRBD1. The CDR3 has 16 amino acids. CDR1 KGHSH and CDR2 LQKENI come from the germline V gene. With V trimmed by 1 base and J by 4 bases, 5 bases remained unmatched.

J is TRBJ2-2 and V is TRBV5-6; unclear D gene. Between the trimmed V and J ends, which lost 4 bases and 5 bases, there was a span of 9 bases. The germline CDR1 and CDR2 sequences are SGHDT and YYEEEE. This CDR3 contains 13 residues. Here the CDR3 DNA reads TGTGCCAGCAGCCCAGACAAAACCGGGGAGCTGTTTTTT. This gives the protein CASSPDKTGELFF.

The chain combines TRBV2 with TRBJ1-4, with D unresolved. This CDR3 has 11 residues. V gave up 7 bases and J gave up 10 bases, with 10 bases separating them. Per the germline V gene, CDR1 is SNHLY and CDR2 is FYNNEI. CDR3: CASTLSGKLFF. DNA for the CDR3: TGTGCCAGCACTTTATCGGGAAAACTGTTTTTT.

V is TRBV6-6 and J is TRBJ2-2, with a tentative D call TRBD1 (5 bases). The CDR3 has 13 amino acids. Germline lookup yields CDR1 MNHNY and CDR2 SVGAGI (reference sequence). V was pared by 8 bases and J by 2 bases, with 9 bases between. CDR3 in DNA: TGTGCCAGCCTTGACAGTAACACCGGGGAGCTGTTTTTT. Its translation: CASLDSNTGELFF.

The CDR3 nucleotides are TGTGCCAGCAGCTTAGTGGGCCGGCTAGCGGGGGCCGGGGAGCTGTTTTTT. Translation gives CASSLVGRLAGAGELFF. The chain has TRBV7-2 and TRBJ2-2; 10 bases match TRBD2. J gave up 6 bases and V 1 base, and 8 bases lay outside the gene matches. CDR3 length: 17 residues. Germline V gene data show CDR1 as SGHTA and CDR2 as FQGNSA.

The chain carries TRBV5-1 and TRBJ2-1, with TRBD2 matching 10 bases. This CDR3 has 16 residues. The germline V gene has CDR1 SGHRS and CDR2 YFSETQ. The V gene end was trimmed by 0 bases and the J gene end by 4 bases; junction bases not matched to a gene: 4. The CDR3 reads CASSLEGTSVYNEQFF. DNA of the CDR3: TGCGCCAGCAGCTTGGAGGGGACTAGCGTTTACAATGAGCAGTTCTTC.

This clone is a singleton in its sample. The rearrangement links TRBV7-9 to TRBJ1-1, with D perhaps matching TRBD1 (6 bases). The CDR3 is 13 amino acids. The V and J ends lost 5 bases and 5 bases respectively, with 12 bases between them. CDR1 is SEHNR and CDR2 is FQNEAQ in the germline V gene (reference sequence). The CDR3 nucleotides read TGTGCCAGCAGCCCAGGGGTAGGGACTGAAGCTTTCTTT. Protein sequence: CASSPGVGTEAFF.

This clone occurred a few times. The chain has TRBV5-6 and TRBJ2-2; the match to TRBD2 covers 13 bases. The CDR3 runs 17 residues. Germline V CDR1 and CDR2: SGHDT, YYEEEE. V dropped 4 bases and J dropped 7; count of bases not matched to a gene: 10. CDR3 in amino acids: CASSNLLAGGPNGELFF. In DNA form, the CDR3 reads TGTGCCAGCAGCAACCTACTAGCGGGGGGGCCGAACGGGGAGCTGTTTTTT.

The gene calls are TRBV7-8 and TRBJ2-7; 10 positions match TRBD2. Germline CDR1 SGHVS, CDR2 FQNEAQ. The CDR3 runs to 17 residues. Trimming took 3 bases from V and 4 from J; bases not matched to a gene: 12. The CDR3 reads CASSFPRGLAAGYEQYF. The DNA of the CDR3 is TGTGCCAGCAGCTTCCCCCGAGGACTAGCGGCAGGGTACGAGCAGTACTTC.

The rearrangement uses TRBV7-2 and TRBJ1-2; D might be TRBD1 (5 bases). The CDR3 has 13 residues. Germline CDR1 is SGHTA and CDR2 is FQGNSA. Trimming shortened V by 5 bases and J by 5 bases, and 12 bases separated the two germline ends. CDR3: CASSRQSLYGYTF. DNA of the CDR3: TGTGCCAGCAGCCGACAGTCTCTATATGGCTACACCTTC.

The J gene is TRBJ2-7, the V gene TRBV7-6; 9 nucleotides align to TRBD1. The CDR3 length is 15 residues. With 1 base clipped from V and 4 bases from J, the junction kept 5 bases outside the gene matches. CDR1 is SGHVS, CDR2 FNYEAQ, per germline. CDR3 protein: CASSLGTGAHYEQYF. The CDR3 nucleotides are TGTGCCAGCAGCTTAGGGACAGGGGCCCATTACGAGCAGTACTTC.

This sequence joins TRBV7-2 and TRBJ2-2; possibly TRBD2 for D (5 bases). CDR1 and CDR2 (germline): SGHTA, FQGNSA. The CDR3 is 15 amino acids. Trimming left V 5 bases short and J 0 bases short, with 10 bases between. This CDR3 is CASSRDVANTGELFF. CDR3 DNA: TGTGCCAGCAGCCGGGATGTCGCGAACACCGGGGAGCTGTTTTTT.

This chain connects TRBV18 to TRBJ2-6; D unresolved. The CDR3 length is 15 residues. CDR1 KGHSH and CDR2 LQKENI come from the germline V gene. Deletions cut 6 bases from V and 0 bases from J, with 9 bases between. The CDR3, as DNA: TGTGCCAGCTCCCCCATCCTCTCTGGGGCCAACGTCCTGACTTTC. Translated: CASSPILSGANVLTF.

The chain couples TRBV19 to TRBJ2-3; TRBD1 or TRBD2 may be the D gene (5 bases each). Trimming pared 3 bases from V and 0 bases from J, leaving 10 bases between. Germline CDR1 LNHDA, CDR2 SQIVND (reference sequence). The CDR3 is 15 amino acids. The CDR3 DNA is TGTGCCAGTAGTATTTGGGGGACGAGCACAGATACGCAGTATTTT. Its translation is CASSIWGTSTDTQYF. Complete variable domain (other parts from reference TRBV19 and TRBJ2-3): DGGITQSPKYLFRKEGQNVTLSCEQNLNHDAMYWYRQDPGQGLRLIYYSQIVNDFQKGDIAEGYSVSREKKESFPLTVTSAQKNPTAFYLCASSIWGTSTDTQYFGPGTRLTVL.

V and J are TRBV5-4 and TRBJ2-1; TRBD2 agrees at 7 bases. Germline V gene sequence: CDR1 SGHNT, CDR2 YYREEE (reference sequence). The CDR3 runs 16 residues. V was pared by 4 bases and J by 9 bases, with 16 bases of the junction left unmatched. The CDR3 protein is CASSPPGPAGLAEQFF. For the CDR3, the DNA is TGTGCCAGCAGCCCCCCTGGACCAGCGGGGTTGGCTGAGCAGTTCTTC.

V usage is TRBV19 and J usage is TRBJ2-5; D is unresolved. CDR1 and CDR2 from the germline V gene are LNHDA and SQIVND (reference sequence). Trimming left V 6 bases short and J 5 bases short, with 19 bases between. CDR3 size: 15 residues. CDR3 nucleotides: TGTGCCAGTAGCCAGCTTACGGGTTTGGGGGAGACCCAGTACTTC. Translation gives CASSQLTGLGETQYF.

To note about this clone: Different DNA sequences within this sample yield the same CDR3. V gene TRBV5-1 combines with J gene TRBJ1-1; no reliable D call. The V gene lost 0 bases and the J gene lost 0 bases, with 6 bases spanning the gap. CDR1 and CDR2 from the germline V gene are SGHRS and YFSETQ. The length of the CDR3 is 14 residues. The CDR3 sequence: CASSLAGMNTEAFF. In DNA, the CDR3 is TGCGCCAGCAGCTTGGCAGGCATGAACACTGAAGCTTTCTTT.

The chain's CDR3 is CASRGDPYGYTF. The CDR3 DNA is TGTGCCAGCAGAGGGGACCCTTATGGCTACACCTTC. This chain joins TRBV27 and TRBJ1-2; perhaps TRBD1 as D (5 bases). V dropped 6 bases and J dropped 5 bases, with 10 bases sitting between them. The CDR3 length is 12 residues. Per the germline V gene, CDR1 is MNHEY and CDR2 is SMNVEV (reference sequence).

This chain links TRBV28 with TRBJ1-5, with D uncertain. V lost 5 bases to trimming and J lost 6 bases, with 11 bases between them. The CDR3 covers 13 residues. Germline loops: CDR1 MDHEN, CDR2 SYDVKM. This chain's CDR3 is CASSPPRGQPQHF. The CDR3 DNA follows: TGTGCCAGCAGTCCCCCGCGGGGTCAGCCCCAGCATTTT.

On this clone: A read error may produce the germline difference seen at one junction end. This chain joins TRBV2 and TRBJ1-5, with D maybe TRBD1 (6 bases). CDR1 is SNHLY, CDR2 FYNNEI, per germline. The CDR3 covers 12 residues. The CDR3 DNA follows: TGTGCCAGCAGGGAAGGACAGCGTCCCCAGCATTTT. Protein: CASREGQRPQHF.

The CDR3 region is CASSVDAQGPQYF. Written as DNA, the CDR3 is TGTGCCAGCAGCGTAGATGCGCAGGGCCCGCAGTATTTT. The rearrangement joins TRBV9 to TRBJ2-3; tentative D call: TRBD1 (5 bases). The CDR3 loop spans 13 amino acids. The V end lost 0 bases, the J end lost 10 bases, and 12 bases lay between the germline ends. CDR1 and CDR2 from the germline V gene are SGDLS and YYNGEE.

V is TRBV19 and J is TRBJ1-3; TRBD1 matches 7 bases. J lost 2 bases, V lost 11 bases, and 9 bases had no gene match. CDR1 and CDR2 from the germline V gene are LNHDA and SQIVND (reference sequence). The CDR3 is 14 residues long. In DNA, the CDR3 is TGTGCCGCGCGGCAGGGGGTGACTGGAAACACCATATATTTT. Protein sequence: CAARQGVTGNTIYF.

This chain links TRBV6-1 with TRBJ2-7; maybe TRBD2 (5 bases). This CDR3 has 15 residues. CDR1 is MNHNS, CDR2 SASEGT, per germline. The germline V and J ends were trimmed by 4 bases and 0 bases, with 13 bases remaining between them. CDR3 DNA sequence: TGTGCCAGCAGTGGGGCGGGCGGTTACTCCTACGAGCAGTACTTC. This encodes CASSGAGGYSYEQYF.

The table lists this clone with a count of one. V gene TRBV5-1 combines with J gene TRBJ1-5; D is unresolved. Trimming removed 0 bases from V and 1 base from J, with 17 bases in between. CDR3 size: 18 residues. Germline CDR1 and CDR2: SGHRS and YFSETQ. The CDR3 DNA reads TGCGCCAGCAGCTTGGGACCAGGTAACATAAAGAGCAATCAGCCCCAGCATTTT. It yields the protein CASSLGPGNIKSNQPQHF.

The V and J genes are TRBV9 and TRBJ1-1; TRBD1 might be the D (5 bases). The length of the CDR3 is 14 residues. Germline V CDR1 and CDR2: SGDLS, YYNGEE. V was clipped by 7 bases and J by 4 bases, with 17 bases between them. In DNA, the CDR3 is TGTGCCAGCTTCCCACTTACTCAGGGCACTGAAGCTTTCTTT. It translates to CASFPLTQGTEAFF.